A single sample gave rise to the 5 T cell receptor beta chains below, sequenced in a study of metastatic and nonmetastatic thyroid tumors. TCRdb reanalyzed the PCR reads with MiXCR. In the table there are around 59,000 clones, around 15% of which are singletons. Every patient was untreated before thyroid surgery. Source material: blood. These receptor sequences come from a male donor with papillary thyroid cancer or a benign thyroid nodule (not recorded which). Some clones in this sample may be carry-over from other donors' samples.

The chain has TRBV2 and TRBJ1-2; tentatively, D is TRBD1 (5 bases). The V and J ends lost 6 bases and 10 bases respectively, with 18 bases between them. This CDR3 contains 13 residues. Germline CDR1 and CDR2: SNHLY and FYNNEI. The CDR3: CASREGLASPYTF. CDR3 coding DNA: TGTGCCAGCAGGGAGGGGCTCGCGTCTCCCTACACCTTC.

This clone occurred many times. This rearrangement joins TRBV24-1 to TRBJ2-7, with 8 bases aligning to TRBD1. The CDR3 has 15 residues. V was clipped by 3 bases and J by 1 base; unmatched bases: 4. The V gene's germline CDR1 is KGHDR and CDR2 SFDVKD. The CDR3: CATSDTRQGSYEQYV. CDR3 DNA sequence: TGTGCCACCAGTGATACGCGACAGGGGTCCTACGAGCAGTACGTC.

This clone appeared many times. The CDR3 DNA reads as TGTGCCAGCTCACCACCGGCCCAGACAAACGAGCAGTACTTC. Its translation: CASSPPAQTNEQYF. The genes are TRBV18 and TRBJ2-7; D is ambiguous. Germline CDR1 KGHSH, CDR2 LQKENI. The length of the CDR3 is 14 residues. The V end was cut by 0 bases, the J end by 5 bases, with 11 bases between.

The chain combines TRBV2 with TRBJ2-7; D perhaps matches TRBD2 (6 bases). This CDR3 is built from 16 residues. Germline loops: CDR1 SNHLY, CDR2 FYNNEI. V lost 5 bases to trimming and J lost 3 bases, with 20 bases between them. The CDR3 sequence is CASSPGLAGGLYEQYV. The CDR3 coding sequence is TGTGCCAGCAGTCCGGGACTCGCTGGAGGGCTCTACGAGCAGTACGTC.

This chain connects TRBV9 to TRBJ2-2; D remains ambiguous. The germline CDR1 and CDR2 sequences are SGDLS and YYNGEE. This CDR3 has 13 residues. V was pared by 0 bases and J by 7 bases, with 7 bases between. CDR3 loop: CASSVDFGGELFF. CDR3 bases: TGTGCCAGCAGCGTAGACTTTGGCGGGGAGCTGTTTTTT.